Following are 31 T cell receptor beta chains from one sample sequenced in a study of T-cell reconstitution after alpha-beta-depleted transplantation in children (dated by TCRdb to 2015 to 2016). Preparation of the library involved PCR. TCRdb lists the instrument as Illumina HiSeq 2500. To normalize quantification of the TCRbeta repertoire, the TCR libraries were built with molecular barcoding that relied on unique molecular identifiers. TCRdb's own reprocessing of the public reads used fastp at Q25 and MiXCR and kept productive beta chains. CDR3 protein sequences are deduplicated, and each keeps its most common genes and DNA. Within this sample are about 980,000 distinct CDR3 sequences, with about 29% of them counted one time only. The ten largest clonotypes hold around 30% of the sample. This specimen's treatment or condition label, interpreted: allogeneic hematopoietic cell transplantation with graft depleted of TCRalphabeta T cells and CD19 B cells.

This material consisted of PBMCs, mostly from graft donor cells, taken 360 days after TCRalphabeta/CD19-depleted stem cell transplant. These receptors were taken from a boy less than two years old who had a stem cell transplant for SCID, so the T cells may come from the graft donor.

This clonotype has just a few counts. CDR3: CASNRPDSTDTQYF. The CDR3 DNA is TGTGCCAGCAATCGACCGGACAGCACAGATACGCAGTATTTT. The rearrangement joins TRBV12-3 or TRBV12-4 to TRBJ2-3; D unclear. This CDR3 is 14 amino acids long. V was cut by 7 bases and J by 0 bases, with 11 bases left in between.

This clonotype appeared a few times. This chain joins TRBV28 and TRBJ2-5; D possibly corresponds to TRBD2 (6 bases). Germline CDR1 and CDR2: MDHEN and SYDVKM. V was pared by 2 bases and J by 5 bases, with 12 bases between. CDR3 length equals 14 residues. This CDR3 reads CASSLGTQPETQYF. In DNA, the CDR3 is TGTGCCAGCAGTTTAGGGACTCAGCCCGAGACCCAGTACTTC.

The chain uses TRBV20-1 and TRBJ2-1, with 7 nucleotides matching TRBD1. Germline lookup yields CDR1 DFQATT and CDR2 SNEGSKA (reference sequence). CDR3 size: 14 residues. Losses at the gene ends were 1 base for V and 8 bases for J; bases not matched to a gene: 8. The CDR3 region is CSARGGQSLDEQFF. Here the CDR3 DNA reads TGCAGTGCTAGAGGGGGACAGAGTCTCGATGAGCAGTTCTTC.

This clonotype has a handful of counts. The gene calls are TRBV5-1 and TRBJ2-1; D gene ambiguous. From germline, CDR1 is SGHRS and CDR2 YFSETQ. This CDR3 has 16 amino acids. V gave up 0 bases and J gave up 4 bases, with 14 bases separating them. The CDR3 region is CASSLAFDFSYNEQFF. The CDR3 DNA sequence: TGCGCCAGCAGCTTGGCGTTTGACTTTAGTTACAATGAGCAGTTCTTC.

V usage is TRBV28 and J usage is TRBJ1-5; 9 bases fit TRBD1. Germline CDR1 is MDHEN and CDR2 is SYDVKM. The CDR3 totals 13 residues. V dropped 11 bases and J dropped 5; count of bases not matched to a gene: 7. In DNA form, the CDR3 reads TGTGCCGGGAACGACAGGGGGGATCAGCCCCAGCATTTT. It translates to CAGNDRGDQPQHF.

This clonotype was seen a few times. V and J are TRBV29-1 and TRBJ2-3, with 9 bases lining up with TRBD1. V lost 6 bases and J lost 10; bases outside the gene matches: 14. The CDR3 has 14 residues. Germline V gene lookup returns CDR1 SQVTM and CDR2 ANQGSEA. The chain's CDR3 is CSVERPGTGRAQYF. In nucleotides, the CDR3 is TGCAGCGTGGAACGTCCCGGGACAGGGAGGGCGCAGTATTTT.

The V call is TRBV5-1, the J call TRBJ1-6; 7 bases are a match to TRBD1. The V segment lost 2 bases and the J segment 9 bases; nucleotides outside the gene matches: 8. Per germline, CDR1 SGHRS and CDR2 YFSETQ. CDR3 length: 15 amino acids. CDR3 nucleotides: TGCGCCAGCAGCTTAGAAGGGGGCCGGGGTTCACCCCTCCACTTT. Amino acids: CASSLEGGRGSPLHF.

This clonotype appeared a few times. The rearrangement links TRBV7-6 to TRBJ2-1; 10 nucleotides match TRBD1. The CDR3 consists of 14 residues. The germline V gene has CDR1 SGHVS and CDR2 FNYEAQ. Unmatched junction bases numbered 3, after V lost 1 base and J lost 9 bases. The CDR3 here is CASSLETGGTEQFF. CDR3 sequence (DNA): TGTGCCAGCAGCTTAGAGACAGGGGGCACTGAGCAGTTCTTC.

The V gene is TRBV20-1, the J gene TRBJ1-5; the D gene is possibly TRBD1 (5 bases). V lost 1 base and J 1 base, leaving 11 bases between the germline ends. Looked up from germline, CDR1 is DFQATT and CDR2 is SNEGSKA (reference sequence). The CDR3 covers 15 residues. The CDR3 DNA reads as TGCAGTGCTAGAGCGGACCGACAGAGCAATCAGCCCCAGCATTTT. Translating gives CSARADRQSNQPQHF.

The chain carries TRBV13 and TRBJ2-1; 8 positions agree with TRBD2. The trim removed 5 bases at V and 6 bases at J, leaving 6 bases unmatched. The V gene's germline CDR1 is PRHDT and CDR2 FYEKMQ (reference sequence). This CDR3 has 14 amino acids. DNA for the CDR3: TGTGCCAGCAGCAACGGGAGGGGAGGCAATGAGCAGTTCTTC. It translates to CASSNGRGGNEQFF.

The chain joins TRBV20-1 to TRBJ2-2; the D gene is possibly TRBD1 (5 bases). V lost 2 bases and J lost 5, with 9 bases in between. The CDR3 consists of 13 residues. CDR1 is DFQATT, CDR2 SNEGSKA, per germline (reference sequence). The CDR3 coding sequence is TGCAGTGCTAGACCTAAGGGGACCGGGGAGCTGTTTTTT. Amino acids: CSARPKGTGELFF.

The chain joins TRBV6-1 to TRBJ2-7, with 11 nucleotides matching TRBD1. Germline assignment: CDR1 MNHNS and CDR2 SASEGT. This CDR3 region has 16 residues. V gave up 5 bases and J gave up 2 bases; unmatched junction bases: 8. CDR3 sequence reads: CASSPRPGQGAYEQYF. The CDR3 DNA reads as TGTGCCAGCAGTCCCCGACCGGGACAGGGGGCCTACGAGCAGTACTTC.

This chain joins TRBV20-1 and TRBJ2-7; the match to TRBD2 covers 10 bases. The germline gives CDR1 DFQATT, CDR2 SNEGSKA (reference sequence). V shed 5 bases, J shed 1 base, and the junction held 8 bases outside the gene matches. The CDR3 is 15 residues long. CDR3 protein: CSAVGTSVFSYEQYF. CDR3 nucleotides: TGCAGTGCTGTCGGGACTAGCGTCTTTTCCTACGAGCAGTACTTC.

This clonotype was recorded a few times. J is TRBJ2-3 and V is TRBV12-3 or TRBV12-4; TRBD2 is a possible D gene (6 bases). Trimming removed 7 bases at V and 0 bases at J, with 11 bases between. The CDR3 covers 14 residues. For the CDR3, the DNA is TGTGCCAGCACCTGGGGGGACAGCACAGATACGCAGTATTTT. This translates into CASTWGDSTDTQYF.

The chain uses TRBV20-1 and TRBJ2-1, with D uncertain. The length of the CDR3 is 14 residues. Trimming took 3 bases from V and 3 from J, leaving 12 bases between them. Per the germline V gene, CDR1 is DFQATT and CDR2 is SNEGSKA (reference sequence). The CDR3 bases are TGCAGTGCTAGTAACTCTTCCGTCTACAATGAGCAGTTCTTC. It is translated as CSASNSSVYNEQFF.

This rearrangement joins TRBV4-1 to TRBJ2-3; the D is unclear. The CDR3 contains 15 residues. Germline CDR1 and CDR2: MGHRA and YSYEKL. Between the trimmed V and J ends, which lost 0 bases and 3 bases, there was a span of 10 bases. In nucleotides, the CDR3 is TGCGCCAGCAGCCAAGATTCACACCCGACAGATACGCAGTATTTT. As protein: CASSQDSHPTDTQYF.

This clonotype showed up just a few times. V is TRBV7-2 and J is TRBJ1-2; D is possibly TRBD1 (5 bases). Trimming removed 2 bases at V and 5 bases at J, with 15 bases between. Germline V lookup: CDR1 SGHTA, CDR2 FQGNSA. The CDR3 extends over 15 amino acids. The chain's CDR3 is CASSLIGAGGYGYTF. The CDR3 DNA follows: TGTGCCAGCAGCTTAATAGGGGCCGGGGGTTATGGCTACACCTTC.

The chain has TRBV10-1 and TRBJ1-1, with 7 bases that match TRBD1. The CDR3 is 14 amino acids. J was trimmed by 4 bases and V by 2 bases; bases with no gene match: 4. The germline V gene has CDR1 WNHNN and CDR2 SYGVQD (reference sequence). The CDR3 DNA reads as TGCGCCAGCAGTGAGGACAGGGTGGTCACTGAAGCTTTCTTT. It encodes CASSEDRVVTEAFF.

The gene calls are TRBV20-1 and TRBJ2-3; D gene uncertain. The CDR3 totals 13 residues. The germline CDR1 and CDR2 sequences are DFQATT and SNEGSKA (reference sequence). The ends were cut back, 2 bases at V and 6 bases at J, with 12 bases in the middle. The CDR3 spells CSARFLIMDTQYF. DNA of the CDR3: TGCAGTGCTAGATTCCTGATAATGGATACGCAGTATTTT.

In its sample, this clonotype was seen a few times. This chain links TRBV6-5 with TRBJ1-6; D gene unclear. CDR3 size: 13 residues. In germline, CDR1 is MNHEY, CDR2 SVGAGI. V was shortened by 3 bases and J by 9 bases, with 9 bases between the two germline ends. The CDR3 DNA follows: TGTGCCAGCAGTTATTTGGGGAGTTCACCCCTCCACTTT. This gives the protein CASSYLGSSPLHF.

The chain employs TRBV12-3 or TRBV12-4 and TRBJ2-7, with D possibly being TRBD1 or TRBD2 (5 bases each). The CDR3 covers 14 residues. V lost 6 bases, J lost 2 bases, and 14 bases lay in between. The CDR3 nucleotides are TGTGCCAGCAGCAAGGGACCTGGAGCCTACGAGCAGTACTTC. Protein sequence: CASSKGPGAYEQYF.

V is TRBV7-2 and J is TRBJ2-1; D is unresolved. The CDR3 runs 11 residues. V was cut by 5 bases and J by 9 bases, with 8 bases left in between. Germline V lookup: CDR1 SGHTA, CDR2 FQGNSA. The CDR3 here is CASSAFTEQFF. DNA for the CDR3: TGTGCCAGCAGCGCCTTTACTGAGCAGTTCTTC.

J is TRBJ1-6 and V is TRBV20-1; D unresolved. Germline lookup yields CDR1 DFQATT and CDR2 SNEGSKA (reference sequence). V gave up 3 bases and J gave up 6 bases, with 9 bases separating them. This CDR3 spans 13 amino acids. The CDR3 DNA reads as TGCAGTGCTAGGGTGAGGGCTAATTCACCCCTCCACTTT. This encodes CSARVRANSPLHF.

The chain is built from TRBV9 and TRBJ2-1, with D possibly being TRBD2 (6 bases). Trimming stripped 4 bases from V and 0 bases from J, with 14 bases between. Germline V CDR1 and CDR2: SGDLS, YYNGEE. The CDR3 has 16 amino acids. CDR3 in DNA: TGTGCCAGCAGCCTCCGGGACTGGGGCTCCTACAATGAGCAGTTCTTC. Its translation is CASSLRDWGSYNEQFF.

This clonotype has ten or more counts. The chain has TRBV20-1 and TRBJ2-5; maybe TRBD2 (5 bases). Trimming removed 3 bases at V and 5 bases at J, with 10 bases between. This CDR3 has 12 amino acids. The V gene's germline CDR1 is DFQATT and CDR2 SNEGSKA (reference sequence). The CDR3 protein is CSASREGETQYF. CDR3 bases: TGCAGTGCTAGCCGGGAAGGGGAGACCCAGTACTTC.

The gene calls are TRBV10-3 and TRBJ2-1; D is unresolved. The V gene's germline CDR1 is ENHRY and CDR2 SYGVKD. This CDR3 is 13 amino acids long. The V gene lost 2 bases and the J gene lost 9 bases, with 11 bases spanning the gap. Written as DNA, the CDR3 is TGTGCCATCAGTGAGCGAACAGCCGGTGAGCAGTTCTTC. This codes for CAISERTAGEQFF.

V is TRBV27 and J is TRBJ2-3; 7 bases fit TRBD2. Germline V CDR1 and CDR2: MNHEY, SMNVEV (reference sequence). The V and J ends lost 2 bases and 6 bases, in that order; junction bases with no gene match: 14. This CDR3 comprises 17 residues. The CDR3 is CASSLSFRRGVYDTQYF. The CDR3, as DNA: TGTGCCAGCAGTTTAAGCTTCCGACGGGGGGTTTACGATACGCAGTATTTT.

This clonotype was detected a few times. The chain joins TRBV28 to TRBJ2-3; 8 nucleotides line up with TRBD1. Trimming took 6 bases from V and 4 from J; bases not matched to a gene: 12. The CDR3 extends over 16 amino acids. Germline V gives CDR1 MDHEN, CDR2 SYDVKM. The DNA of the CDR3 is TGTGCCAGCAGACCGCAGGGGGCGGCGATCCCAGATACGCAGTATTTT. This codes for CASRPQGAAIPDTQYF.

J is TRBJ2-3 and V is TRBV20-1; D is undetermined. Germline V gives CDR1 DFQATT, CDR2 SNEGSKA (reference sequence). The CDR3 has 10 amino acids. CDR3: CVGVEDTQYF. The CDR3 bases are TGCGTAGGAGTTGAGGATACGCAGTATTTT.

This clonotype has just a few counts. V usage is TRBV24-1 and J usage is TRBJ2-3; 11 nucleotides align to TRBD2. Germline trimming cut 7 bases from V and 3 bases from J; bases unmatched to any gene: 8. The CDR3 covers 16 residues. Looked up from germline, CDR1 is KGHDR and CDR2 is SFDVKD. The CDR3 nucleotides read TGTGCCACCAGCGAGACTAGCGGGGACAGTACAGATACGCAGTATTTT. This translates into CATSETSGDSTDTQYF.

This clonotype was counted between two and nine times. This sequence joins TRBV4-1 and TRBJ2-3, with TRBD2 as a possible D gene (5 bases). The CDR3 contains 15 residues. Deletions cut 3 bases from V and 4 bases from J, with 14 bases between. Germline loops: CDR1 MGHRA, CDR2 YSYEKL. CDR3 nucleotide sequence: TGCGCCAGCAGCCAGGTAGGACTGGAGGCAGATACGCAGTATTTT. Protein: CASSQVGLEADTQYF.